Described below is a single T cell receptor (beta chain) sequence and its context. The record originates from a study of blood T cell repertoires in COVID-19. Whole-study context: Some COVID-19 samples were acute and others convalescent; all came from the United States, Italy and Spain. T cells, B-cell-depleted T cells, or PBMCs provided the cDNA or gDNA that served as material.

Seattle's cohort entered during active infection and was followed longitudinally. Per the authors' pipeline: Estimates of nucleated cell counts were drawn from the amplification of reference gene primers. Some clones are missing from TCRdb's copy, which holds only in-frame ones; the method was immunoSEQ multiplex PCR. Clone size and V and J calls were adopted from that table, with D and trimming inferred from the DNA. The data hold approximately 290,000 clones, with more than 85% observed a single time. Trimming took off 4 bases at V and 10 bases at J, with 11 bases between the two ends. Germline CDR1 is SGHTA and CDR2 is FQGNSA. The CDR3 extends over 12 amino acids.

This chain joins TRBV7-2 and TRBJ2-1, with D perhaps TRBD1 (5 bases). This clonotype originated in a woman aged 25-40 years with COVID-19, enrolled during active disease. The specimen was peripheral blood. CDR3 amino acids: CASSSRGYEQFF. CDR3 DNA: TGTGCCAGCAGCTCAAGGGGTTACGAGCAGTTCTTC. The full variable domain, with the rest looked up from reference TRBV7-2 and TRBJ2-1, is GAGVSQSPSNKVTEKGKDVELRCDPISGHTALYWYRQSLGQGLEFLIYFQGNSAPDKSGLPSDRFSAERTGGSVSTLTIQRTQQEDSAVYLCASSSRGYEQFFGPGTRLTVL.